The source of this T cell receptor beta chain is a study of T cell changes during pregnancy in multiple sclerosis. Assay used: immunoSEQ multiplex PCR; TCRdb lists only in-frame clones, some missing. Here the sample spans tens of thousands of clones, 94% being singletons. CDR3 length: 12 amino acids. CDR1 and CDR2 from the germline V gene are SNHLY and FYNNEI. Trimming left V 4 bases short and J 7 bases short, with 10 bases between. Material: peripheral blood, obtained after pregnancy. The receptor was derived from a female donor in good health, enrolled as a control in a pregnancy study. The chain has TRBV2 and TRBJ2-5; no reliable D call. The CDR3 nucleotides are TGTGCCAGCAGTGGAGAAACTTTGACCCAGTACTTC. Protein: CASSGETLTQYF.